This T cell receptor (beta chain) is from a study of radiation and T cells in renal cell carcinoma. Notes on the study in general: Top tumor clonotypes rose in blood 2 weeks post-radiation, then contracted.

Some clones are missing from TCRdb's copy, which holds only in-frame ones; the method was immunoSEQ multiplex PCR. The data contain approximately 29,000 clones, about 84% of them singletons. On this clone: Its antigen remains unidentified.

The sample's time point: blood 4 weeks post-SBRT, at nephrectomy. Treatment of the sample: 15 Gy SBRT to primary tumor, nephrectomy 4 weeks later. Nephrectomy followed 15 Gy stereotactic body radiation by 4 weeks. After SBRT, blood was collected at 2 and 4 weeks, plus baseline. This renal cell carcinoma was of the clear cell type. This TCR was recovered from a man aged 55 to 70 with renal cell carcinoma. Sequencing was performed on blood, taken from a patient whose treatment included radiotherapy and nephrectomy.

CDR3 nucleotides: TGTGCCAGCAGCTTAGGATTAGGACAGAGATACTATGGCTACACCTTC. Its protein product is CASSLGLGQRYYGYTF. The gene calls are TRBV7-2 and TRBJ1-2, with a tentative D call TRBD1 (6 bases). Trimming removed 1 base at V and 3 bases at J, with 15 bases between. This CDR3 region has 16 residues. Germline V gene data show CDR1 as SGHTA and CDR2 as FQGNSA.